This TCR beta chain appears in the sequencing data of a study of blood T cells in healthy people across ages. V lost 1 base and J lost 1; bases outside the gene matches: 7. The germline V gene encodes CDR1 MGHDK and CDR2 SYGVNS. There are 17 residues in the CDR3. A J-beta primer mix and a sample-barcoded 5' primer were used in a second PCR of about 6 to 12 cycles. TCRdb processed the 5' RACE reads anew with MiXCR; each CDR3 protein has one entry. The sample holds roughly 800,000 distinct CDR3 sequences; around a quarter are singletons and the top ten take 9.4%. The data were also submitted as part of a second study, on T cells of mothers and their children. From that study: Donation involved a few healthy Caucasian mothers and the six children that they had.

Sequencing was carried out using blood. This TCR was recovered from a boy between 5 and 17 years old in good health. V gene TRBV25-1 combines with J gene TRBJ2-5; the match to TRBD2 covers 9 bases. CDR3 loop: CASSEWVSGGVQETQYF. The CDR3 bases are TGTGCCAGCAGTGAATGGGTTAGCGGGGGAGTCCAAGAGACCCAGTACTTC.